A selection of T cell receptor beta chains follows, all from one sample in a study of CD8+CD57+ T cells in acquired aplastic anemia. In TCRdb, the reads were re-called with MiXCR into one record per CDR3 protein. The sample carries roughly 150,000 distinct CDR3 sequences, approximately 51% recorded once. Sequencing used sorted CD4+, CD8+, or CD8+CD57+ T cells (not recorded which) from PBMCs. These receptors all come from a human donor with aplastic anemia. The CDR3 runs from the conserved cysteine through the conserved F or W. Fields, in order: D gene, clone size, V gene, J gene, CDR3 length, CDR3 DNA, CDR3 protein. The D gene is left open where the match is weak. A row's size may be missing; if present it is once, few, many or a size class.

TRBD1	-	TRBV25-1	TRBJ1-5	14	TGCGCCAGCAGTGAGACAGGGTACAATCAGCTCCAGCATTTT	CASSETGYNQLQHF
TRBD1	-	TRBV29-1	TRBJ1-1	13	TGCAGCGTTGCGACAGGGAGGGACACTGAAGCTTTCTTT	CSVATGRDTEAFF
-	many	TRBV10-3	TRBJ1-1	15	TGTGCCATCCGAACCGGGACTGAAAGCGGTACTGAAGCTTTCTTT	CAIRTGTESGTEAFF
TRBD1	-	TRBV2	TRBJ2-5	14	TGTGCCAGCAGGGTACAAGGACAGGGGGAGACCCAGTACTTC	CASRVQGQGETQYF
-	-	TRBV7-8	TRBJ1-1	12	TGTGCCAGCAGCTTATCTTTGCGTGAAGCTTTCTTT	CASSLSLREAFF
-	-	TRBV19	TRBJ1-2	12	TGTGCCATCGAGGGGGGCTGCTATGGCTACACCTTC	CAIEGGCYGYTF
TRBD1	once	TRBV20-1	TRBJ1-1	14	TGCAGTGCTGGCCTCCGACAGGGGGCAACTGAAGCTTTCTTT	CSAGLRQGATEAFF
-	once	TRBV7-6	TRBJ1-1	13	TGTGCCAGCAGCTTAATGGCGGGCACTGAAGCTTTCTTT	CASSLMAGTEAFF
-	-	TRBV30	TRBJ2-7	12	TGTGCCTGGGGGGGACACCTTGTGGAGCAGTACTTC	CAWGGHLVEQYF
-	-	TRBV4-1	TRBJ1-2	12	TGCGCCAGCAGCCGCTTGACAGACGGCTACACCTTC	CASSRLTDGYTF
-	many	TRBV5-6	TRBJ1-3	14	TGTGCCAGCAGCCCCATGACAGGCCGGGACACCATATATTTT	CASSPMTGRDTIYF
-	many	TRBV11-2	TRBJ2-7	13	TGTGCCAGCAGCTTAGTGAGGGGAAAGGAGCAGTACTTC	CASSLVRGKEQYF
TRBD1	many	TRBV7-6	TRBJ2-5	14	TGTGCCAGCAGCTTGACAGGGGCCCAAGAGACCCAGTACTTC	CASSLTGAQETQYF